This TCR beta chain originates from a study of shared clonotypes between healthy human individuals. General observations from the study: Memory subsets had estimated richness that was generally smaller than that of naive subsets.

Using about 190 ng DNA, tens of thousands of T cell genomes, the sorted-subset replicate PCRs were run. Measured with immunoSEQ multiplex PCR; TCRdb has only the in-frame clones, and not every one. The sample lists approximately 1.9 million clones, about 93% seen once, with roughly 1.7% in the top ten. Naive-designated CD8 cells lacked CD45RO, were positively enriched for CCR7, and omitted terminally differentiated effector memory CD45RA+ cells. In regard to this clone: The antigen is unknown.

This clonotype was obtained from a man aged 18 to 35 in good health. Some clones in this sample may be carry-over from other donors' samples. The sequencing sample was made of naive CD8+ T cells from PBMCs.

Here the CDR3 DNA reads TGTGCCAGCAGCTTAGAACTAGCGGGACCAGATACGCAGTATTTT. As protein: CASSLELAGPDTQYF. The chain uses TRBV11-2 and TRBJ2-3; 10 nucleotides agree with TRBD2. Trimming removed 0 bases from V and 4 bases from J; junction bases left unmatched: 1. Germline loops: CDR1 SGHAT, CDR2 FQNNGV. This CDR3 spans 15 amino acids. The variable domain in full, completed from reference TRBV11-2 and TRBJ2-3, reads EAGVAQSPRYKIIEKRQSVAFWCNPISGHATLYWYQQILGQGPKLLIQFQNNGVVDDSQLPKDRFSAERLKGVDSTLKIQPAKLEDSAVYLCASSLELAGPDTQYFGPGTRLTVL.